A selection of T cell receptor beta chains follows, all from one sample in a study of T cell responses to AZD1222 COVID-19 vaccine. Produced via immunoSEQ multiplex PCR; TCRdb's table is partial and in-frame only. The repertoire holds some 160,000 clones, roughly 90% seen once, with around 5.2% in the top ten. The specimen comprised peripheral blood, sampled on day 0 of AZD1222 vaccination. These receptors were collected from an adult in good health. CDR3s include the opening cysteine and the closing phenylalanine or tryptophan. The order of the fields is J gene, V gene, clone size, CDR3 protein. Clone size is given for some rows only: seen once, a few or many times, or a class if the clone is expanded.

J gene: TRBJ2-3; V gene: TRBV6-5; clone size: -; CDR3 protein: CASSYSDTDTQYF
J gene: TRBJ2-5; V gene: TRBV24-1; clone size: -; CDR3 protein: CATSELQGYQETQYF
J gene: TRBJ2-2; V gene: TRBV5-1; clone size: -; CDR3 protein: CASTLAPSGITGELFF
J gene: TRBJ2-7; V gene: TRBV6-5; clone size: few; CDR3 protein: CASNLGGRDSYEQYF
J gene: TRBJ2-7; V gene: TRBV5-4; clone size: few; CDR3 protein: CASSLEQGALRYF
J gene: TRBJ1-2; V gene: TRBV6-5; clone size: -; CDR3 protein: CASSYSNLGQIYGYTF
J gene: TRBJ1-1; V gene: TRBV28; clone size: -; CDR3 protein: CASRTSTSEAFF
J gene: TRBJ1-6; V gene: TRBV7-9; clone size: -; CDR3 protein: CASSFEGFYVHF
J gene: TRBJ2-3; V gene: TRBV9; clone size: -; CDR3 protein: CASSVSAADTQYF
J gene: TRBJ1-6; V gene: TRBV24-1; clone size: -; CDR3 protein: CATSDLWAANNSPLHF
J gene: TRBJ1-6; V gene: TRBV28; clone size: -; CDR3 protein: CASKPQEGSSYNSPLHF
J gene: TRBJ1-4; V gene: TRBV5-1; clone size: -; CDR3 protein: CASRPQGFIANEKLFF
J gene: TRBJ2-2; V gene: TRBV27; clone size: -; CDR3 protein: CASSYGTGVFIGELFF
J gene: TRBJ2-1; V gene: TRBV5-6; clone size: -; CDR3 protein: CASSYRTAPRFF
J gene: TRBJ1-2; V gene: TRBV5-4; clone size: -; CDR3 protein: CASSRGTTINNYGYTF
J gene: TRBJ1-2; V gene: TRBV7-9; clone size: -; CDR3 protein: CASSLGVTLIDGYTF
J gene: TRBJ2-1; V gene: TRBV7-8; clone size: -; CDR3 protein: CASTGRRSYNEQFF
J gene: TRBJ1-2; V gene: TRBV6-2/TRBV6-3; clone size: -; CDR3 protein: CASSWTGYGYTF
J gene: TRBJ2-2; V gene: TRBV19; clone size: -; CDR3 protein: CASSIGQGVAGELFF
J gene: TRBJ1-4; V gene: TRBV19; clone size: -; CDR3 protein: CASTRKVGSTNEKLFF
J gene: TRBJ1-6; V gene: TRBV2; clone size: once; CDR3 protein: CASHRSGSPLHF
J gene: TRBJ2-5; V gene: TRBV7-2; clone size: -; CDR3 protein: CASSPTSQETQYF
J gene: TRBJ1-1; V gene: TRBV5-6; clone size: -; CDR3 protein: CASIGLSEYTEAFF
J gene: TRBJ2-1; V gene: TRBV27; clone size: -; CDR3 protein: CASSRNPSSYNEQFF
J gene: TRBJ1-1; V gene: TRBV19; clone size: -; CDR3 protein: CASTDLGEAFF
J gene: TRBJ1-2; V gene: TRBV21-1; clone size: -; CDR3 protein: CASSPEPPPNYGYTF
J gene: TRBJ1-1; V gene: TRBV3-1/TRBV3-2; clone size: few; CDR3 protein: CASSLGGSDTEAFF
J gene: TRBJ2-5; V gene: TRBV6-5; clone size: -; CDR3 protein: CASSYIRETQYF
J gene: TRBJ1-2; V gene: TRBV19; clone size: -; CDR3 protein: CASSRDRGNYGYTF
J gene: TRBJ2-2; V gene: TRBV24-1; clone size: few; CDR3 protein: CATSERGTGNTGELFF
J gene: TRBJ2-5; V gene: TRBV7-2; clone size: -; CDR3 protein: CASSLLRGGSQETQYF
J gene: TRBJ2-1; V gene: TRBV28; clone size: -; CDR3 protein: CASSTTGGGEQFF
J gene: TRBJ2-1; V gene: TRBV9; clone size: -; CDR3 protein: CASSLGVAGGYNEQFF
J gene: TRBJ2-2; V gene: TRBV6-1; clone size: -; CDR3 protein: CASSERGTVNTGELFF
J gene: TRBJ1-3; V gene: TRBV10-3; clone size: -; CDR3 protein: CAISDPKPGQHSGNTIYF
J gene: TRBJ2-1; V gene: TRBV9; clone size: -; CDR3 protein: CASSVIAGYNEQFF
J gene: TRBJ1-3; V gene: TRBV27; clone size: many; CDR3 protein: CASSSQGVGSGNTIYF
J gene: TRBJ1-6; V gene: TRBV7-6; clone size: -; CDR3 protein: CASSGAAGANSPLHF
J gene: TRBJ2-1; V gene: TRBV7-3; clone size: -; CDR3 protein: CASTFVGDNEQFF
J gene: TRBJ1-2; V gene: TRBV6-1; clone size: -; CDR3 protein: CASSEGIGYGYTF
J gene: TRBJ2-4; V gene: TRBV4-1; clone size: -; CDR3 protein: CASSQDRGDGNIQYF
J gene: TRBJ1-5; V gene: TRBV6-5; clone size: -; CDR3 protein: CASSYSSAINQPQHF
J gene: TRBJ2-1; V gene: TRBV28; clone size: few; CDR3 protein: CASSSPGTFSYNEQFF
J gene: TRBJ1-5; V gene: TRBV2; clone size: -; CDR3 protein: CASSEVQNNQPQHF
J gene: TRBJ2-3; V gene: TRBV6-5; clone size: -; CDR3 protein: CASSYDPSGRTDTQYF
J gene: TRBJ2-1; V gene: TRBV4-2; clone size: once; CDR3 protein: CASSQEIGAGGRNEQFF
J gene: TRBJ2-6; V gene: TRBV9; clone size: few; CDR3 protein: CASSVRIGGSSGANVLTF
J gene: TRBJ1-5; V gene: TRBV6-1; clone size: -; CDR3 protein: CASSEGGNDQPQHF
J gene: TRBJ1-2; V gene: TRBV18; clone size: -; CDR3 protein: CASSPGQIYDYGYTF
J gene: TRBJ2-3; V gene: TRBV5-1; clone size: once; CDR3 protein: CASSLVAADTQYF
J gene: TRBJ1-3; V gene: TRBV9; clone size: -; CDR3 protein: CASSVVGSSGGNTIYF
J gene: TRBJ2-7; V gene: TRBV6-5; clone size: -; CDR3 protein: CASSYVLGAYEQYF
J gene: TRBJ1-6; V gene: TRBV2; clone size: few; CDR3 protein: CASSENGANSPLHF